What follows is one T cell receptor (beta chain) and its context. Its specificity is not known. Sequencing targeted expressed TCRB transcripts, as all isolated RNA had been reverse transcribed. Generated by immunoSEQ multiplex PCR, the TCRdb table keeps only in-frame clones and is missing some. The table lists 20,000 to 25,000 clones, 69% of them singletons. Germline lookup yields CDR1 SGHNT and CDR2 YYREEE (reference sequence). CDR3 length: 14 amino acids. V was trimmed by 2 bases and J by 4 bases, leaving 12 bases between them. The sample is drawn from a study of beta chain features in type 1 diabetes. Study results and caveats: Among patients with Type 1 diabetes, TCRB CDR3s were moderately but significantly shorter in every one of the four CD4+ subsets.

This TCR was sampled from a man younger than 30 with type 1 diabetes. The chain links TRBV5-4 to TRBJ2-5, with a tentative D call TRBD2 (6 bases). The sample consisted of Tregs from blood. The DNA of the CDR3 is TGTGCCAGCAGCTTTCGAGGGCGGGGAGAGACCCAGTACTTC. It codes for CASSFRGRGETQYF.